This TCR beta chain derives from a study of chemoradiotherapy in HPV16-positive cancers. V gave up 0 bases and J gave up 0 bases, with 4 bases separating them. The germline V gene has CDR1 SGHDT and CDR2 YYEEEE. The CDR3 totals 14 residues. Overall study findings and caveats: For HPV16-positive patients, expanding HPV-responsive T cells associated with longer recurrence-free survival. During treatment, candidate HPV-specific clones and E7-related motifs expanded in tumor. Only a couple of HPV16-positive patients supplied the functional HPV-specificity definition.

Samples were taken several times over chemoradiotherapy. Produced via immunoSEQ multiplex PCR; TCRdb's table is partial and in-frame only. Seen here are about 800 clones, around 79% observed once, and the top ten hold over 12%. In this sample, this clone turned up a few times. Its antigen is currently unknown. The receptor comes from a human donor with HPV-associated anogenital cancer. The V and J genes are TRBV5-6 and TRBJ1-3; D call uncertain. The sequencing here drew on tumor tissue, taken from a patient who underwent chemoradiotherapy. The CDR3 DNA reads TGTGCCAGCAGCTTGGAACTCTCTGGAAACACCATATATTTT. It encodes CASSLELSGNTIYF.